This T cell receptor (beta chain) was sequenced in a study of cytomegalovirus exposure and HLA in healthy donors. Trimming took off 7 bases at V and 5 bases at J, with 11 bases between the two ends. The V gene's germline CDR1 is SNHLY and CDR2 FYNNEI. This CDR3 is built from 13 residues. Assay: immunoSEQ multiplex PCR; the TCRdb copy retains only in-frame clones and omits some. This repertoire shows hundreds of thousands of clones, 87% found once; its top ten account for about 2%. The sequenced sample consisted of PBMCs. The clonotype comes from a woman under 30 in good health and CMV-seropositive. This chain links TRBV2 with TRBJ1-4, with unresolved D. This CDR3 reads CASIRFPNEKLFF. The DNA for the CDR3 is TGTGCCAGCATTCGGTTCCCGAATGAAAAACTGTTTTTT.